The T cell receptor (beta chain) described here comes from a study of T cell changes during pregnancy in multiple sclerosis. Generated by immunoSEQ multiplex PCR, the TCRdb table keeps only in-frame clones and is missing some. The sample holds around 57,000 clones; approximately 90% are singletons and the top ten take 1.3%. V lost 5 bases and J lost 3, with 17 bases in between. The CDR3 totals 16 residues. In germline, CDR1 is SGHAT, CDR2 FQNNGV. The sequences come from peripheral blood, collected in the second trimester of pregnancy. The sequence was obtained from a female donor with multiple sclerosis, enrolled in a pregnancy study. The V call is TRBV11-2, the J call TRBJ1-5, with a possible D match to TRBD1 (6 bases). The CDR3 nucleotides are TGTGCCAGCAGCCCGGGACAAGGGGCCCTCAATCAGCCCCAGCATTTT. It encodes CASSPGQGALNQPQHF.